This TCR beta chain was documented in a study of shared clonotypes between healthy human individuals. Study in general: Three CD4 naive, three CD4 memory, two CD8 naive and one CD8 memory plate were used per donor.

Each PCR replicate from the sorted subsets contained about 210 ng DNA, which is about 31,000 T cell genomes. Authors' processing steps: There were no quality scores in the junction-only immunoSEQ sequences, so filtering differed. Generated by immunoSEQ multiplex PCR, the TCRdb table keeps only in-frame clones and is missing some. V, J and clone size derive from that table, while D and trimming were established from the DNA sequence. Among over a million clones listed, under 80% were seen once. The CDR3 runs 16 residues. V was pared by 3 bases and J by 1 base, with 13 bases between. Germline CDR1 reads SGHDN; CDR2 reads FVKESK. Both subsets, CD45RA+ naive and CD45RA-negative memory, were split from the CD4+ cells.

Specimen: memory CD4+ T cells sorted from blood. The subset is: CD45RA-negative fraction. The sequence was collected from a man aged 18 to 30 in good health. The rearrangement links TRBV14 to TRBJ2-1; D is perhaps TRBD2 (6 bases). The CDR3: CASSHLGSGSYNEQFF. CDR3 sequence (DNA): TGTGCCAGCAGCCACCTCGGGAGTGGGTCCTACAATGAGCAGTTCTTC.